This T cell receptor (beta chain) was sequenced during a study of blood T cell repertoires in COVID-19. The authors' processing: By means of reference gene primer amplification, nucleated cell counts were estimated. Assay: immunoSEQ multiplex PCR; the TCRdb copy retains only in-frame clones and omits some. For V, J and clone size, that table is used; D and trimming come from the DNA. The data contain fewer than 400,000 clones, around 87% of them singletons. Sequencing used peripheral blood. This clonotype was sampled from a human donor in a cohort sampled during active COVID-19.

The CDR3 nucleotides read TGTGCCACCAGCAAAGGGACTAGTTCAGATACGCAGTATTTT. Translation: CATSKGTSSDTQYF. The chain combines TRBV15 with TRBJ2-3; TRBD2 matches at 8 bases. V shed 4 bases and J 4 bases; nucleotides not matched to a gene: 4. CDR1 and CDR2 (germline): LNHNV, YYDKDF (reference sequence). The CDR3 consists of 14 residues. Together with reference TRBV15 and TRBJ2-3, the CDR3 gives the full variable domain: DAMVIQNPRYQVTQFGKPVTLSCSQTLNHNVMYWYQQKSSQAPKLLFHYYDKDFNNEADTPDNFQSRRPNTSFCFLDIRSPGLGDTAMYLCATSKGTSSDTQYFGPGTRLTVL.